A selection of T cell receptor beta chains follows, all from one sample in a study of neurological immune-mediated disorders. From the 5' RACE reads, TCRdb called clonotypes with MiXCR, one entry per CDR3 protein. The table has just under 45,000 distinct CDR3 sequences, around a fifth seen once. Material for sequencing was PBMCs. The receptors here all came from a man in his fifties or sixties with HTLV-1-associated myelopathy (HAM/TSP). CDR3s include the opening cysteine and the closing phenylalanine or tryptophan. Each record gives: D gene, J gene, clone size, V gene, CDR3 DNA, CDR3 protein. A D gene is named only where the DNA matches it firmly. The size field is filled for only some rows; it gives once, few, many or a size class.

d_call: TRBD2; j_call: TRBJ2-7; clone_size: many; v_call: TRBV5-1; cdr3_nt: TGCGCCAGCAGCTTGAGGGGGTCCGGGACTAGCGGCTCCTACGAGCAGTACTTC; cdr3_aa: CASSLRGSGTSGSYEQYF
d_call: TRBD2; j_call: TRBJ2-3; clone_size: many; v_call: TRBV20-1; cdr3_nt: TGCAGTGCTGACGCGGGAGGAGCGGGTACGCAGTATTTT; cdr3_aa: CSADAGGAGTQYF
d_call: .; j_call: TRBJ2-5; clone_size: many; v_call: TRBV7-6; cdr3_nt: TGTGCCAGCAGCAGTACGATCAGGGAGACCCAGTACTTC; cdr3_aa: CASSSTIRETQYF
d_call: TRBD2; j_call: TRBJ2-1; clone_size: .; v_call: TRBV20-1; cdr3_nt: TGCAGTGCTAGGGGACTAGCGGGAGTCCTGAGCTCCTACAATGAGCAGTTCTTC; cdr3_aa: CSARGLAGVLSSYNEQFF
d_call: .; j_call: TRBJ1-1; clone_size: many; v_call: TRBV7-2; cdr3_nt: TGTGCCAGCAGCTTACAGAGTTACACTGAAGCTTTCTTT; cdr3_aa: CASSLQSYTEAFF
d_call: TRBD2; j_call: TRBJ2-1; clone_size: many; v_call: TRBV27; cdr3_nt: TGTGCCAGCAGTTTATGGCGTTCGTATAGCGGGAGGCCTTCGAATGAGCAGTTCTTC; cdr3_aa: CASSLWRSYSGRPSNEQFF
d_call: .; j_call: TRBJ1-1; clone_size: many; v_call: TRBV20-1; cdr3_nt: TGCAGTGCTAGAGATGGCTCCCAGAACACTGAAGCTTTCTTT; cdr3_aa: CSARDGSQNTEAFF
d_call: TRBD2; j_call: TRBJ2-5; clone_size: many; v_call: TRBV5-1; cdr3_nt: TGCGCCAGCAGCTATAGCGGGCAAGAGACCCAGTACTTC; cdr3_aa: CASSYSGQETQYF
d_call: TRBD1; j_call: TRBJ2-2; clone_size: .; v_call: TRBV19; cdr3_nt: TGTGCCAGTAGCAAGCAGGGGGCGCAAAGCGGGGAGCTGTTTTTT; cdr3_aa: CASSKQGAQSGELFF
d_call: TRBD2; j_call: TRBJ2-3; clone_size: many; v_call: TRBV18; cdr3_nt: TGTGCCAGCTCACCACTCCCAGGGAGGGCCAATGATACGCAGTATTTT; cdr3_aa: CASSPLPGRANDTQYF
d_call: TRBD2; j_call: TRBJ2-1; clone_size: many; v_call: TRBV20-1; cdr3_nt: TGCGGATTTCTAAAGTGGGAGGGACTCAATGAGCAGTTCTTC; cdr3_aa: CGFLKWEGLNEQFF
d_call: TRBD1; j_call: TRBJ1-2; clone_size: many; v_call: TRBV4-1; cdr3_nt: TGCGCCAGCAGCCAAGGGACAGGGCTTAACTATGGCTACACCTTC; cdr3_aa: CASSQGTGLNYGYTF
d_call: .; j_call: TRBJ2-2; clone_size: many; v_call: TRBV5-1; cdr3_nt: TGCGCCAGCAGCTCCATACCTAACACCGGGGAGCTGTTTTTT; cdr3_aa: CASSSIPNTGELFF
d_call: .; j_call: TRBJ2-3; clone_size: many; v_call: TRBV27; cdr3_nt: TGTGCCAGCAGTTTATCGGGAAGACGGGAGAGGGCAGATACGCAGTATTTT; cdr3_aa: CASSLSGRRERADTQYF
d_call: TRBD1; j_call: TRBJ1-5; clone_size: .; v_call: TRBV14; cdr3_nt: TGTGCCAGCAGCAAACCGTGGGACAGGACGGATCAGCCCCAGCATTTT; cdr3_aa: CASSKPWDRTDQPQHF
d_call: .; j_call: TRBJ1-2; clone_size: many; v_call: TRBV9; cdr3_nt: TGTGCCAGCAGCCACCCAGGACTCAACAAGTATGGCTACACCTTC; cdr3_aa: CASSHPGLNKYGYTF
d_call: TRBD1; j_call: TRBJ1-2; clone_size: many; v_call: TRBV28; cdr3_nt: TGTGCCAGCAGTTTAAAAGGACAGGGTCGAACTAACTATGGCTACACCTTC; cdr3_aa: CASSLKGQGRTNYGYTF
d_call: .; j_call: TRBJ2-2; clone_size: .; v_call: TRBV9; cdr3_nt: TGTGCCAGCACCCCCCGCCCGGGGACCGGGGAGCTGTTTTTT; cdr3_aa: CASTPRPGTGELFF
d_call: TRBD2; j_call: TRBJ2-5; clone_size: many; v_call: TRBV7-9; cdr3_nt: TGTGCCAGCAGCTTAGCGAAGGGTTCAGGGAGGGAGGAAGAGACCCAGTACTTC; cdr3_aa: CASSLAKGSGREEETQYF
d_call: TRBD2; j_call: TRBJ2-1; clone_size: .; v_call: TRBV10-3; cdr3_nt: TGTGCCACGTCGCCGGGACTAGCGGGAGGGCCTACCTACAATGAGCAGTTCTTC; cdr3_aa: CATSPGLAGGPTYNEQFF
d_call: .; j_call: TRBJ2-1; clone_size: many; v_call: TRBV7-2; cdr3_nt: TGTGCCAGCAGCCCCAGGGGGGGAACAAATGAGCAGTTCTTC; cdr3_aa: CASSPRGGTNEQFF